This record covers a single T cell receptor beta chain. What it binds is unknown. The data were obtained in a study of response to subunit inactivated influenza vaccine. TCRdb reprocessed the RT-PCR reads via MiXCR and lists one record per CDR3 protein. In the table there are 650,000 to 800,000 distinct CDR3 sequences, roughly 14% of which are singletons. Study-level results: Only a handful of new T cells, the authors suggested, are recruited with each seasonal influenza vaccination.

The germline V gene encodes CDR1 SGHRS and CDR2 YFSETQ. Deletions cut 4 bases from V and 0 bases from J, with 13 bases between. The CDR3 length is 15 residues. The source is a man aged 50-60 years who received an inactivated influenza vaccine. The sequencing here drew on PBMCs from blood, taken around 14 days before vaccination. The V gene is TRBV5-1, the J gene TRBJ1-1; D is uncertain. The CDR3 spells CASSPVTTMNTEAFF. The CDR3 region has the DNA TGCGCCAGCAGCCCAGTGACAACTATGAACACTGAAGCTTTCTTT.